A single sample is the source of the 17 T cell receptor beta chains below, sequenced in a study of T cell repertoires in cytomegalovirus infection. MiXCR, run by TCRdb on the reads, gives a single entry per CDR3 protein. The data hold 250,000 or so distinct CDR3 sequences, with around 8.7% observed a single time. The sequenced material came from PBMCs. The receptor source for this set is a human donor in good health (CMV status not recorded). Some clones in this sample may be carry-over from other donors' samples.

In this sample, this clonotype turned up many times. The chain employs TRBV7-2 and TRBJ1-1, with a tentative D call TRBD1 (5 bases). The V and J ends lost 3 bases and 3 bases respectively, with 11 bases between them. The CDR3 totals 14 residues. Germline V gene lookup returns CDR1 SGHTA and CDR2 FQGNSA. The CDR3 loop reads CASSLGGWDTEAFF. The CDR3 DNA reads TGTGCCAGCAGCTTGGGGGGGTGGGACACTGAAGCTTTCTTT.

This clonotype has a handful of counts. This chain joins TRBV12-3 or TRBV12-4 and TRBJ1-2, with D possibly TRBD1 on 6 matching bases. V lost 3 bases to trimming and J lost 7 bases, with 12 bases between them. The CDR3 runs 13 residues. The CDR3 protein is CASSFTGAGGYTF. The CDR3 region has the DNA TGTGCCAGCAGTTTCACGGGGGCAGGTGGCTACACCTTC.

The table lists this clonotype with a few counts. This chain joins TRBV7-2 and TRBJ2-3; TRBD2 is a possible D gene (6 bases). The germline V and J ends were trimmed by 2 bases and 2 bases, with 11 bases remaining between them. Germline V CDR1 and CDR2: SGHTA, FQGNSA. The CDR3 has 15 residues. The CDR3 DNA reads TGTGCCAGCAGCTTAAAACGGGGGACCACAGATACGCAGTATTTT. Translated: CASSLKRGTTDTQYF. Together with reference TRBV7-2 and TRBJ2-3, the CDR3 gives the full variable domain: GAGVSQSPSNKVTEKGKDVELRCDPISGHTALYWYRQSLGQGLEFLIYFQGNSAPDKSGLPSDRFSAERTGGSVSTLTIQRTQQEDSAVYLCASSLKRGTTDTQYFGPGTRLTVL.

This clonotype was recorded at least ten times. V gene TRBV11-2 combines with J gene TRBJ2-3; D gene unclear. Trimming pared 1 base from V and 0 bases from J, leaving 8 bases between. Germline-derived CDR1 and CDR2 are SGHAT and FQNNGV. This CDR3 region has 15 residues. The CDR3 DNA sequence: TGTGCCAGCAGCTTAGTAGACCCAAGCACAGATACGCAGTATTTT. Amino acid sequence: CASSLVDPSTDTQYF.

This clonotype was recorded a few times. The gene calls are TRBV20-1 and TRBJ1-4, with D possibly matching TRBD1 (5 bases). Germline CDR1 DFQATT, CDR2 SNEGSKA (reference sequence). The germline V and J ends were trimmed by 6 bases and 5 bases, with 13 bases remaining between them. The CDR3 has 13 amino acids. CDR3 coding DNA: TGCAGTGCCAATTTAGGGGCGAATGAAAAACTGTTTTTT. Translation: CSANLGANEKLFF.

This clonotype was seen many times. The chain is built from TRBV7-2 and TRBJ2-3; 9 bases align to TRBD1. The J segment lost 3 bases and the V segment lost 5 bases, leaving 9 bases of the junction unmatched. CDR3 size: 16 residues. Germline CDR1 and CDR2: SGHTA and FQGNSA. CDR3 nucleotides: TGTGCCAGCAGCCCTAACCCCGGACAGGGGACAGATACGCAGTATTTT. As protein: CASSPNPGQGTDTQYF.

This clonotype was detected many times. CDR3 bases: TGTGCCAGCAGCTCATCCGGGACACGAGATAATTCACCCCTCCACTTT. Translating it yields CASSSSGTRDNSPLHF. The chain combines TRBV7-2 with TRBJ1-6, with a possible D match to TRBD1 (6 bases). Trimming removed 4 bases at V and 5 bases at J, with 15 bases between. There are 16 residues in the CDR3. Germline assignment: CDR1 SGHTA and CDR2 FQGNSA.

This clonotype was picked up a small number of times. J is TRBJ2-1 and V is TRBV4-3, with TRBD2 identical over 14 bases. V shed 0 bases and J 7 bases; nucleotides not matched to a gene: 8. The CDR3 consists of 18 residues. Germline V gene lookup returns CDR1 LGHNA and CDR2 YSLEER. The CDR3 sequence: CASSQEYGTSGSRNEQFF. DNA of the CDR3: TGCGCCAGCAGCCAAGAATATGGGACTAGCGGGAGTCGGAATGAGCAGTTCTTC.

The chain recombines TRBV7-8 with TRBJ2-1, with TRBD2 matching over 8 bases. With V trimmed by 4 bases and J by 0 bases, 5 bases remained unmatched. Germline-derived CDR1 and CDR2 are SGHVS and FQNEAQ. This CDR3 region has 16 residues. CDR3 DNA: TGTGCCAGCAGCTCCCCGAGCGGGAGCTCCTACAATGAGCAGTTCTTC. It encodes CASSSPSGSSYNEQFF.

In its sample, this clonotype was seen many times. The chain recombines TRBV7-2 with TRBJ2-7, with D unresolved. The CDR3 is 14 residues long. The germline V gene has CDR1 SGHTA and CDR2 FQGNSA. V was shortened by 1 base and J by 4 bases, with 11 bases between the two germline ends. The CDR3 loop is CASSLGTIIYEQYF. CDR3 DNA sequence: TGTGCCAGCAGCTTAGGGACGATAATTTACGAGCAGTACTTC.

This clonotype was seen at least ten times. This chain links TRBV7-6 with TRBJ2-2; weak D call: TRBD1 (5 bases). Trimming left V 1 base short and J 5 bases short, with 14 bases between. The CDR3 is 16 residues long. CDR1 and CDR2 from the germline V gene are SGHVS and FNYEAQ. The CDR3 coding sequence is TGTGCCAGCAGCTTAGAGCTTGACAGTTTTACCGGGGAGCTGTTTTTT. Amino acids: CASSLELDSFTGELFF.

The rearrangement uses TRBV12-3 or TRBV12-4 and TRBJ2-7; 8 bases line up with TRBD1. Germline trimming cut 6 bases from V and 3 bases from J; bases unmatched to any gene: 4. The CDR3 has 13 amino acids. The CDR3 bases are TGTGCCAGCAGAAGACAGGGGAGCTACGAGCAGTACTTC. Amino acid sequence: CASRRQGSYEQYF.

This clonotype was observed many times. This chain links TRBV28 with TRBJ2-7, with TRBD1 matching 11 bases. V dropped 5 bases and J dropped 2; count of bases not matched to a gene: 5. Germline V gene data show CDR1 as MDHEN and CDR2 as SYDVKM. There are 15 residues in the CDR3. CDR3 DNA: TGTGCCAGCAGTACTCGGGACAGGGGGGCCTACGAGCAGTACTTC. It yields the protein CASSTRDRGAYEQYF.

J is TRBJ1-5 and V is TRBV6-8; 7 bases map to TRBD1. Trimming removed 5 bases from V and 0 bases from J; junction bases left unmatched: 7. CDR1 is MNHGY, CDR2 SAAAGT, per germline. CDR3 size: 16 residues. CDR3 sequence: CASSPGTVDSNQPQHF. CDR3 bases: TGTGCCAGCAGTCCAGGGACAGTAGATAGCAATCAGCCCCAGCATTTT.

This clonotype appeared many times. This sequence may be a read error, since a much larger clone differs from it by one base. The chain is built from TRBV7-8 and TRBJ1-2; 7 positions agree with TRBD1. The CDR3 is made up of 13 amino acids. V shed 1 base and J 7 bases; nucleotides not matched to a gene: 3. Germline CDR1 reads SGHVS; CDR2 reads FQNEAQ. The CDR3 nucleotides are TGTGCCAGCAGCTTAGGACAGGGCTCTGGCTACACCTTC. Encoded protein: CASSLGQGSGYTF.

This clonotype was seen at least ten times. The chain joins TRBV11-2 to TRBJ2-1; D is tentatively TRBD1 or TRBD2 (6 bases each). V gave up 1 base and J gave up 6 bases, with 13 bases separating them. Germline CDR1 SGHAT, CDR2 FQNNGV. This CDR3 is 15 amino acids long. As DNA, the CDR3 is TGTGCCAGCAGCTTAGCGTTGTGGGGGGCCAATGAGCAGTTCTTC. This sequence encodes CASSLALWGANEQFF.

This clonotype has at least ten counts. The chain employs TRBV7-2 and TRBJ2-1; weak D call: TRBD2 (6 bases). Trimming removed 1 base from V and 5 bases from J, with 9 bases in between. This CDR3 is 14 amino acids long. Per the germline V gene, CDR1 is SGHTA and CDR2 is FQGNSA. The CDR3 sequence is CASSLDRRDNEQFF. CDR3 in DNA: TGTGCCAGCAGCTTAGACAGGAGGGACAATGAGCAGTTCTTC.